This TCR beta chain was captured by sequencing in a study of blood T cells in healthy people across ages. Primers used in a second PCR of about 7 to 11 cycles were a sample-barcoded 5' primer and a J-beta primer mix. TCRdb re-called the 5' RACE reads with MiXCR, one entry per CDR3 protein. The repertoire holds more than 650,000 distinct CDR3 sequences, with around 24% as singletons. The CDR3 consists of 14 residues. J lost 7 bases, V lost 1 base, and 7 bases had no gene match. Germline CDR1 DFQATT, CDR2 SNEGSKA (reference sequence). These data are also associated with another study on T cells of mothers and their children. Turning to that study: Not a single persistent microchimeric T cell clone was detected.

V and J are TRBV20-1 and TRBJ2-5; TRBD1 matches 9 bases. This clonotype originated in a boy aged 10-17 years in good health. Sequencing was carried out using blood. The CDR3 reads CSARGGQGQGTQYF. CDR3 DNA: TGCAGTGCTAGAGGAGGACAGGGGCAGGGGACCCAGTACTTC.